The 17 T cell receptor beta chains below come from one sample, sequenced in a study of cytomegalovirus exposure and HLA in healthy donors. Vbeta (60) and Jbeta (13) primers were used in the PCR. Produced via immunoSEQ multiplex PCR; TCRdb's table is partial and in-frame only. The sample records under 150,000 clones, approximately 80% being singletons. Material for sequencing was PBMCs. The receptors stem from a woman in her 30s in good health and CMV-seronegative.

This chain links TRBV11-2 with TRBJ2-3, with a tentative D call TRBD2 (5 bases). Deletions cut 6 bases from V and 0 bases from J, with 13 bases between. CDR1 is SGHAT and CDR2 is FQNNGV in the germline V gene. The CDR3 totals 15 residues. For the CDR3, the DNA is TGTGCCAGCAGTTATAGCGCCCGAAGCACAGATACGCAGTATTTT. Its translation is CASSYSARSTDTQYF.

The DNA of the CDR3 is TGTGCCATCAGCCCTTCGCGGTCGTCGGAAGCCAAAAACATTCAGTACTTC. Its protein is CAISPSRSSEAKNIQYF. J is TRBJ2-4 and V is TRBV10-3; the D is unclear. Trimming shortened V by 6 bases and J by 0 bases, and 18 bases separated the two germline ends. The CDR3 has 17 residues. Per germline, CDR1 ENHRY and CDR2 SYGVKD.

This rearrangement joins TRBV27 to TRBJ2-1, with D maybe TRBD1 (7 bases). CDR1 and CDR2 from the germline V gene are MNHEY and SMNVEV (reference sequence). This CDR3 contains 15 residues. V was clipped by 7 bases and J by 6 bases, with 19 bases between them. The CDR3 coding sequence is TGTGCCAGCAATTCCAGGGGGGTCTGGGGCAATGAGCAGTTCTTC. It encodes CASNSRGVWGNEQFF.

This chain connects TRBV27 to TRBJ2-7; 10 bases map to TRBD2. V lost 7 bases, J lost 9 bases, and 15 bases stayed unmatched. The germline V gene has CDR1 MNHEY and CDR2 SMNVEV (reference sequence). This CDR3 region has 15 residues. The CDR3 DNA reads TGTGCCAGCAAACCCGTGAGACTAGCGGGTGGCGGGCAGTACTTC. Protein: CASKPVRLAGGGQYF.

The chain joins TRBV14 to TRBJ2-7, with a tentative D call TRBD1 (6 bases). CDR3 length equals 15 residues. V lost 0 bases and J lost 3, with 12 bases in between. Germline lookup yields CDR1 SGHDN and CDR2 FVKESK. The CDR3 loop is CASSQEGQGNYEQYF. The CDR3 DNA reads as TGTGCCAGCAGCCAAGAAGGGCAGGGGAACTACGAGCAGTACTTC.

In its sample, this clone was seen once. The junction does not match germline at one end; this may be a read error. V is TRBV7-9 and J is TRBJ1-2; D is undetermined. This CDR3 spans 13 amino acids. Germline V gene sequence: CDR1 SEHNR, CDR2 FQNEAQ (reference sequence). This CDR3 reads CASSPGIYYGYIF. The CDR3, as DNA: TGTGCCAGCAGCCCGGGTATATACTATGGCTACATCTTC. The full variable domain, its missing parts supplied by reference TRBV7-9 and TRBJ1-2, is DTGVSQNPRHKITKRGQNVTFRCDPISEHNRLYWYRQTLGQGPEFLTYFQNEAQLEKSRLLSDRFSAERPKGSFSTLEIQRTEQGDSAMYLCASSPGIYYGYIFGSGTRLTVV.

The rearrangement joins TRBV6-1 to TRBJ1-5; TRBD1 aligns across 11 bases. The V gene's germline CDR1 is MNHNS and CDR2 SASEGT. The CDR3 runs 15 residues. The V segment lost 7 bases and the J segment 4 bases; nucleotides outside the gene matches: 6. CDR3: CASKDRGRANQPQHF. The DNA for the CDR3 is TGTGCCAGCAAGGACAGGGGGCGTGCAAATCAGCCCCAGCATTTT.

This clone was counted between two and nine times. The rearrangement links TRBV19 to TRBJ1-1, with 8 bases identical to TRBD1. Per the germline V gene, CDR1 is LNHDA and CDR2 is SQIVND (reference sequence). CDR3 size: 13 residues. V shed 7 bases and J 6 bases; nucleotides not matched to a gene: 7. The CDR3 DNA reads as TGTGCCAGTAAGTTCGGACAGGGAGCTGAAGCTTTCTTT. Protein product: CASKFGQGAEAFF.

The chain couples TRBV9 to TRBJ2-3; a weak D match, TRBD2 (5 bases). The CDR3 is 12 residues long. V was cut by 2 bases and J by 6 bases, with 7 bases left in between. In germline, CDR1 is SGDLS, CDR2 YYNGEE. CDR3 DNA: TGTGCCAGCAGCGTCGAGCGGGATACGCAGTATTTT. Translating gives CASSVERDTQYF.

The chain employs TRBV9 and TRBJ2-3; D might be TRBD1 (6 bases). The germline V gene encodes CDR1 SGDLS and CDR2 YYNGEE. Trimming took 0 bases from V and 3 from J, leaving 14 bases between them. The CDR3 extends over 16 amino acids. The CDR3, as DNA: TGTGCCAGCAGCGTAGTAGGTGGGGGACAAACAGATACGCAGTATTTT. Protein product: CASSVVGGGQTDTQYF. Based on the CDR3 plus reference TRBV9 and TRBJ2-3, the full variable domain is DSGVTQTPKHLITATGQRVTLRCSPRSGDLSVYWYQQSLDQGLQFLIQYYNGEERAKGNILERFSAQQFPDLHSELNLSSLELGDSALYFCASSVVGGGQTDTQYFGPGTRLTVL.

The CDR3 sequence: CASSGQGWMNTGELFF. Here the CDR3 DNA reads TGTGCCAGCAGCGGACAGGGTTGGATGAACACCGGGGAGCTGTTTTTT. The chain carries TRBV5-6 and TRBJ2-2; TRBD1 matches 8 bases. V lost 4 bases and J lost 1; bases outside the gene matches: 6. This CDR3 is 16 amino acids long. CDR1 and CDR2 from the germline V gene are SGHDT and YYEEEE.

The V gene is TRBV14, the J gene TRBJ1-2; D remains ambiguous. In germline, CDR1 is SGHDN, CDR2 FVKESK. V shed 4 bases and J shed 10 bases, with 16 bases lying between them. This CDR3 has 13 amino acids. CDR3 loop: CASSPVFEGDYTF. CDR3 sequence (DNA): TGTGCCAGCAGCCCGGTCTTCGAGGGAGACTACACCTTC.

Here the CDR3 DNA reads TGTGCCAGCAGCGTAGATCTCGAGACTAGCGGCACAGATACGCAGTATTTT. It is translated as CASSVDLETSGTDTQYF. This chain joins TRBV9 and TRBJ2-3; 8 nucleotides agree with TRBD2. The CDR3 runs to 17 residues. After removal of 0 bases from V and 1 base from J, the junction contained 7 bases not matched to a gene. The germline V gene has CDR1 SGDLS and CDR2 YYNGEE.

The rearrangement uses TRBV19 and TRBJ1-5, with D hard to call. Trimming took 3 bases from V and 0 from J, leaving 9 bases between them. This CDR3 is 15 amino acids long. Germline V lookup: CDR1 LNHDA, CDR2 SQIVND (reference sequence). CDR3 nucleotides: TGTGCCAGTAGTATGGGGAGAAATAGCAATCAGCCCCAGCATTTT. The encoded protein is CASSMGRNSNQPQHF.

The count of this clone is one. The rearrangement joins TRBV20-1 to TRBJ1-1; maybe TRBD1 (5 bases). With 6 bases removed from V and 7 bases from J, the gap between germline ends came to 12 bases. Germline CDR1 is DFQATT and CDR2 is SNEGSKA (reference sequence). The CDR3 covers 11 residues. For the CDR3, the DNA is TGCAGTGCCATGGGGAGGGGTGAAGCTTTCTTT. Translation: CSAMGRGEAFF.

CDR3 loop: CASSPTGTGVSDTQYF. The CDR3 DNA sequence: TGTGCCAGCAGCCCTACCGGGACAGGGGTTTCGGATACGCAGTATTTT. The chain uses TRBV7-3 and TRBJ2-3; 10 bases agree with TRBD1. Germline V gene lookup returns CDR1 SGHTA and CDR2 FQGTGA. CDR3 length: 16 residues. V shed 5 bases, J shed 6 bases, and the junction held 11 bases outside the gene matches.

The V gene is TRBV13, the J gene TRBJ2-5; D is perhaps TRBD2 (6 bases). V was cut by 0 bases and J by 5 bases, with 16 bases left in between. Germline CDR1 is PRHDT and CDR2 is FYEKMQ (reference sequence). The CDR3 totals 16 residues. In DNA, the CDR3 is TGTGCCAGCAGCTTAGGCGTCTCTGGCCTAGCGGAGACCCAGTACTTC. Translated: CASSLGVSGLAETQYF.